This entry lists 25 T cell receptor beta chains sequenced from one sample in a study of blood T cell repertoires in COVID-19. The method was immunoSEQ multiplex PCR; TCRdb's version includes in-frame clones alone and lacks a portion of them. The table has 100,000 to 150,000 clones, approximately 83% seen once. Sequenced sample: peripheral blood. These receptors all come from a woman in her 50s with acute or convalescent COVID-19.

This clone was recorded once. This chain links TRBV14 with TRBJ1-6; TRBD1 matches at 7 bases. V shed 1 base, J shed 6 bases, and the junction held 9 bases outside the gene matches. CDR1 and CDR2 (germline): SGHDN, FVKESK. The CDR3 sequence is 17 residues long. CDR3 DNA sequence: TGTGCCAGCAGCCAAGGGAAAACCGGGACAGCTAATTCACCCCTCCACTTT. This encodes CASSQGKTGTANSPLHF.

This clone was seen repeatedly, ten times or more. V gene TRBV2 combines with J gene TRBJ2-1; D gene unclear. This CDR3 spans 15 amino acids. Germline loops: CDR1 SNHLY, CDR2 FYNNEI. Trimming stripped 5 bases from V and 5 bases from J, with 16 bases between. The CDR3 sequence: CASSLDEANNNEQFF. In nucleotides, the CDR3 is TGTGCCAGCAGTCTAGACGAAGCCAACAACAATGAGCAGTTCTTC.

The CDR3 nucleotides read TGTGCCAGTAGTACCAAGACAGGGGTCTACGGCTACACCTTC. Amino acids: CASSTKTGVYGYTF. J is TRBJ1-2 and V is TRBV19; TRBD1 agrees at 8 bases. Germline-derived CDR1 and CDR2 are LNHDA and SQIVND (reference sequence). V shed 4 bases and J 8 bases; nucleotides not matched to a gene: 9. This CDR3 is built from 14 residues. Based on the CDR3 plus reference TRBV19 and TRBJ1-2, the full variable domain is DGGITQSPKYLFRKEGQNVTLSCEQNLNHDAMYWYRQDPGQGLRLIYYSQIVNDFQKGDIAEGYSVSREKKESFPLTVTSAQKNPTAFYLCASSTKTGVYGYTFGSGTRLTVV.

In its sample, this clone was seen a few times. This chain links TRBV7-6 with TRBJ2-1; 13 nucleotides agree with TRBD2. The CDR3 has 13 amino acids. Germline trimming cut 6 bases from V and 11 bases from J; bases unmatched to any gene: 4. The germline V gene has CDR1 SGHVS and CDR2 FNYEAQ. CDR3 bases: TGTGCCAGCAGGGGGACTAGCGGGGCTAAGCAGTTCTTC. As protein: CASRGTSGAKQFF.

This clone is a singleton in its sample. The chain has TRBV5-4 and TRBJ2-4; TRBD1 aligns across 7 bases. Per the germline V gene, CDR1 is SGHNT and CDR2 is YYREEE (reference sequence). The CDR3 extends over 15 amino acids. Germline trimming cut 2 bases from V and 7 bases from J; bases unmatched to any gene: 9. DNA of the CDR3: TGTGCCAGCAGCTTCAAAGGGGGCGACGGGAACATTCAGTACTTC. Its protein is CASSFKGGDGNIQYF.

The chain has TRBV24-1 and TRBJ2-2; D call uncertain. Germline CDR1 is KGHDR and CDR2 is SFDVKD. The V end was cut by 5 bases, the J end by 8 bases, with 17 bases between. The CDR3 has 15 amino acids. CDR3: CATSGPRPMIGELFF. The CDR3 DNA sequence: TGTGCCACCAGTGGTCCCAGGCCCATGATTGGGGAGCTGTTTTTT.

V usage is TRBV27 and J usage is TRBJ1-2; 8 bases agree with TRBD1. Trimming took 5 bases from V and 7 from J; bases not matched to a gene: 15. The CDR3 runs 16 residues. Germline values: CDR1 MNHEY, CDR2 SMNVEV (reference sequence). Written as DNA, the CDR3 is TGTGCCAGCAGTCCGTCCGGGACAGGACTTCCTCCTGGCTACACCTTC. This encodes CASSPSGTGLPPGYTF.

V is TRBV9 and J is TRBJ1-6; 9 positions agree with TRBD1. The germline CDR1 and CDR2 sequences are SGDLS and YYNGEE. The V gene end was trimmed by 0 bases and the J gene end by 10 bases; junction bases not matched to a gene: 5. The CDR3 loop spans 15 amino acids. Here the CDR3 reads CASSVGTGGLSPLHF. Here the CDR3 DNA reads TGTGCCAGCAGCGTAGGCACAGGGGGCTTGTCACCCCTCCACTTT.

The chain links TRBV6-5 to TRBJ1-2; a weak D match, TRBD1 (5 bases). The germline V gene has CDR1 MNHEY and CDR2 SVGAGI. Trimming stripped 7 bases from V and 2 bases from J, with 14 bases between. This CDR3 has 14 residues. CDR3 in amino acids: CASKSTASNYGYTF. CDR3 coding DNA: TGTGCCAGCAAATCGACAGCCAGCAACTATGGCTACACCTTC.

The V call is TRBV7-7, the J call TRBJ1-5; 11 bases are shared with TRBD1. This CDR3 is 20 amino acids long. Germline loops: CDR1 SSHAT, CDR2 FNYEAQ (reference sequence). Trimming took 5 bases from V and 2 from J; bases not matched to a gene: 17. CDR3 sequence reads: CASSGPPGQGALIGNQPQHF. The CDR3 coding sequence is TGTGCCAGCAGCGGACCCCCTGGACAGGGGGCGTTAATTGGCAATCAGCCCCAGCATTTT.

The chain employs TRBV2 and TRBJ2-7; D perhaps matches TRBD1 (5 bases). V shed 1 base and J shed 4 bases, with 11 bases lying between them. There are 14 residues in the CDR3. CDR1 is SNHLY, CDR2 FYNNEI, per germline. CDR3 residues: CASSEGQGWYEQYF. The CDR3 DNA sequence: TGTGCCAGCAGTGAAGGGCAGGGCTGGTACGAGCAGTACTTC.

This clone was counted a single time. The chain joins TRBV10-3 to TRBJ1-1; D gene unclear. This CDR3 comprises 13 residues. V lost 6 bases and J 0 bases, leaving 8 bases between the germline ends. CDR1 is ENHRY, CDR2 SYGVKD, per germline. This CDR3 reads CAIRWSMNTEAFF. In DNA form, the CDR3 reads TGTGCCATCAGGTGGAGCATGAACACTGAAGCTTTCTTT.

The chain recombines TRBV27 with TRBJ2-1, with a tentative D call TRBD1 (6 bases). Germline lookup yields CDR1 MNHEY and CDR2 SMNVEV (reference sequence). The CDR3 is made up of 16 amino acids. V was trimmed by 5 bases and J by 5 bases, leaving 19 bases between them. As DNA, the CDR3 is TGTGCCAGCAGTCCTTCGGACAGTCGAAGGCACAATGAGCAGTTCTTC. As protein: CASSPSDSRRHNEQFF.

This clone has a single count. The V call is TRBV3-1 (or the pseudogene TRBV3-2), the J call TRBJ1-1; D is possibly TRBD1 (5 bases). Germline V gene lookup returns CDR1 LGHDT and CDR2 YNNKEL (reference sequence). V was cut by 6 bases and J by 1 base, with 24 bases left in between. The CDR3 totals 18 residues. The CDR3 DNA reads as TGTGCCAGCAGAAACCGAATAGGGGAGGGAGAGAAGAACACTGAAGCTTTCTTT. Its protein product is CASRNRIGEGEKNTEAFF.

This chain joins TRBV5-1 and TRBJ1-1; TRBD1 matches 7 bases. CDR1 is SGHRS, CDR2 YFSETQ, per germline. The CDR3 contains 15 residues. V shed 3 bases, J shed 0 bases, and the junction held 5 bases outside the gene matches. The CDR3 DNA sequence: TGCGCCAGCAGCTCTTCGACAGGGCTGAACACTGAAGCTTTCTTT. This codes for CASSSSTGLNTEAFF.

This clone was picked up a small number of times. This chain joins TRBV19 and TRBJ2-7, with no clear D. V lost 5 bases to trimming and J lost 3 bases, with 11 bases between them. The CDR3 has 13 residues. From germline, CDR1 is LNHDA and CDR2 SQIVND (reference sequence). The CDR3 DNA reads as TGTGCCAGTAGTCCGGGTTTCGACTACGAGCAGTACTTC. Translated, it gives CASSPGFDYEQYF. The full variable domain, in which reference TRBV19 and TRBJ2-7 provide the parts outside the CDR3, is DGGITQSPKYLFRKEGQNVTLSCEQNLNHDAMYWYRQDPGQGLRLIYYSQIVNDFQKGDIAEGYSVSREKKESFPLTVTSAQKNPTAFYLCASSPGFDYEQYFGPGTRLTVT.

The chain is built from TRBV5-1 and TRBJ2-7; maybe TRBD1 (6 bases). The V end was cut by 0 bases, the J end by 0 bases, with 13 bases between. Germline CDR1 and CDR2: SGHRS and YFSETQ. CDR3 size: 16 residues. CDR3 region: CASSLGTGHSSYEQYF. The CDR3 coding sequence is TGCGCCAGCAGCTTGGGAACGGGACACAGCTCCTACGAGCAGTACTTC.

This clone was seen more than once but under ten times. The V and J genes are TRBV3-1 (or the pseudogene TRBV3-2) and TRBJ1-6, with TRBD1 identical over 8 bases. V trimming: 6 bases; J trimming: 11 bases; junction bases outside the gene matches: 15. Germline assignment: CDR1 LGHDT and CDR2 YNNKEL (reference sequence). The CDR3 is 16 residues long. For the CDR3, the DNA is TGTGCCAGCAGGTTAGCTTCCGGGACAGGTAAAGCACCCCTCCACTTT. It encodes CASRLASGTGKAPLHF.

This chain links TRBV19 with TRBJ1-5; TRBD1 matches 7 bases. Trimming removed 1 base from V and 6 bases from J; junction bases left unmatched: 3. This CDR3 is built from 14 residues. The germline V gene has CDR1 LNHDA and CDR2 SQIVND (reference sequence). The CDR3 nucleotides are TGTGCCAGTAGTATAGGACAGGGAGGTCAGCCCCAGCATTTT. This sequence encodes CASSIGQGGQPQHF. The variable domain in full, completed from reference TRBV19 and TRBJ1-5, reads DGGITQSPKYLFRKEGQNVTLSCEQNLNHDAMYWYRQDPGQGLRLIYYSQIVNDFQKGDIAEGYSVSREKKESFPLTVTSAQKNPTAFYLCASSIGQGGQPQHFGDGTRLSIL.

This sequence joins TRBV12-5 and TRBJ2-7; 8 bases are shared with TRBD1. The CDR3 runs 15 residues. Germline CDR1 LGHNT, CDR2 FRNRAP. J lost 5 bases, V lost 5 bases, and 11 bases had no gene match. For the CDR3, the DNA is TGTGCTAGTGGTCCCCCCGGACAGGGAGGTGACGAGCAGTACTTC. It encodes CASGPPGQGGDEQYF.

The V call is TRBV10-3, the J call TRBJ1-2; D gene ambiguous. V was trimmed by 4 bases and J by 4 bases, leaving 10 bases between them. Germline CDR1 is ENHRY and CDR2 is SYGVKD. The CDR3 is 13 residues long. In DNA form, the CDR3 reads TGTGCCATCAGTGGGGCCTCTCTCTATGGCTACACCTTC. Amino acid sequence: CAISGASLYGYTF.

This clone turned up a few times. The J gene is TRBJ1-4, the V gene TRBV28, with D unresolved. There are 12 residues in the CDR3. Germline-derived CDR1 and CDR2 are MDHEN and SYDVKM. V gave up 6 bases and J gave up 0 bases, with 2 bases separating them. The CDR3 reads CASSSTNEKLFF. As DNA, the CDR3 is TGTGCCAGCAGCTCAACTAATGAAAAACTGTTTTTT.

The rearrangement links TRBV11-2 to TRBJ2-3; weak D call: TRBD1 (6 bases). CDR1 is SGHAT and CDR2 is FQNNGV in the germline V gene. The CDR3 is 16 amino acids. V lost 5 bases, J lost 1 base, and 16 bases lay in between. The CDR3 region is CASSRRQVRGTDTQYF. The CDR3 DNA is TGTGCCAGCAGCAGGAGACAGGTTCGGGGCACAGATACGCAGTATTTT.

J is TRBJ1-5 and V is TRBV7-2; D is possibly TRBD1 (6 bases). The V gene lost 3 bases and the J gene lost 6 bases, with 15 bases spanning the gap. Germline V lookup: CDR1 SGHTA, CDR2 FQGNSA. This CDR3 region has 15 residues. The CDR3 is CASSLVQGSSQPQHF. The CDR3 coding sequence is TGTGCCAGCAGCTTGGTTCAGGGGAGTAGTCAGCCCCAGCATTTT.

The chain joins TRBV25-1 to TRBJ1-1; 9 bases match TRBD1. Germline assignment: CDR1 MGHDK and CDR2 SYGVNS. The CDR3 length is 14 residues. The J segment lost 4 bases and the V segment lost 6 bases, leaving 6 bases of the junction unmatched. CDR3 nucleotides: TGTGCCAGCAGCCACAGGGGGCTTGGCACTGAAGCTTTCTTT. It translates to CASSHRGLGTEAFF.